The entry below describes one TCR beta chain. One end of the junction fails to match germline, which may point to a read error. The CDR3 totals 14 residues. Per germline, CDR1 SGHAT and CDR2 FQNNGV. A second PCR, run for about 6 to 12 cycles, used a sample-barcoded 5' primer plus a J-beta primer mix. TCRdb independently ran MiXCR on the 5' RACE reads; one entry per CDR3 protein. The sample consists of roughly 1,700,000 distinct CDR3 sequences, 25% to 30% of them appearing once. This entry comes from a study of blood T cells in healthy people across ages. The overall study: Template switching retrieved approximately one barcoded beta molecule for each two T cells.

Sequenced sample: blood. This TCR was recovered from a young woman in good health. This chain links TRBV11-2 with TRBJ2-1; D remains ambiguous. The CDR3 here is CASSSGPPYNVQFF. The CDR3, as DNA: TGTGCCAGCAGCTCCGGACCACCCTACAATGTGCAGTTCTTC. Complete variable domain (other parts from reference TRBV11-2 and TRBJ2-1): EAGVAQSPRYKIIEKRQSVAFWCNPISGHATLYWYQQILGQGPKLLIQFQNNGVVDDSQLPKDRFSAERLKGVDSTLKIQPAKLEDSAVYLCASSSGPPYNVQFFGPGTRLTVL.